This is a list of T cell receptor beta chains from one sample in a study of OX40 agonist ivuxolimab in advanced cancers. Libraries were prepared by immunoSEQ multiplex PCR; TCRdb keeps only in-frame clonotypes and omits some of them. Altogether some 47,000 clones are present, more than 70% being singletons, with the ten largest covering 6% to 7%. The sample consisted of CD4+ or CD8+ T cells sorted from blood, taken in a trial of the OX40 agonist ivuxolimab. These TCRs come from an adult with an advanced solid tumor such as melanoma, head and neck, liver or kidney cancer. Both conserved end residues are part of each CDR3. D genes are given only for firm matches. Size is stated for part of the rows, as once, few or many counts, or as a class when the clone is expanded.

CDR3 length | D gene | J gene | V gene | clone size | CDR3 protein | CDR3 DNA
14 | TRBD2 | TRBJ2-5 | TRBV2 | . | CASAESGRSETQYF | TGTGCCAGCGCAGAAAGCGGGAGGTCTGAGACCCAGTACTTC
13 | . | TRBJ2-7 | TRBV5-1 | . | CASSPDSSYEQYF | TGCGCCAGCAGCCCGGACAGCTCCTACGAGCAGTACTTC
15 | . | TRBJ2-7 | TRBV6-5 | . | CASSYSGTITYEQYF | TGTGCCAGCAGTTACTCCGGGACAATTACCTACGAGCAGTACTTC
15 | . | TRBJ2-7 | TRBV5-4 | . | CASSFFSANSYEQYF | TGTGCCAGCAGCTTTTTTTCAGCCAACTCCTACGAGCAGTACTTC
14 | . | TRBJ1-6 | TRBV27 | . | CASSSRGFGSPLHF | TGTGCCAGCAGTTCCCGGGGGTTTGGATCACCCCTCCACTTT
15 | . | TRBJ1-4 | TRBV19 | . | CASSIRRSGLEKLFF | TGTGCCAGTAGTATTCGCAGATCGGGGCTTGAAAAACTGTTTTTT
15 | TRBD2 | TRBJ2-1 | TRBV4-2 | . | CASRAPGTSVSEQFF | TGTGCCAGCCGAGCTCCGGGGACTAGCGTATCGGAGCAGTTCTTC
16 | . | TRBJ1-1 | TRBV10-1 | . | CASSKLQGGGNTEAFF | TGCGCCAGCAGCAAACTTCAGGGAGGTGGGAACACTGAAGCTTTCTTT
13 | . | TRBJ1-4 | TRBV2 | . | CASRAGRVEKLFF | TGTGCCAGCCGCGCAGGGAGAGTTGAAAAACTGTTTTTT
12 | . | TRBJ1-1 | TRBV29-1 | . | CSVGKTDTEAFF | TGCAGCGTGGGGAAAACGGACACTGAAGCTTTCTTT
15 | . | TRBJ2-3 | TRBV5-8 | . | CASSLRDGVTDTQYF | TGTGCCAGCAGCTTGAGAGACGGAGTCACAGATACGCAGTATTTT
16 | TRBD1 | TRBJ2-1 | TRBV5-6 | . | CASSGWTGSSYNEQFF | TGTGCCAGCAGCGGGTGGACAGGGAGCTCCTACAATGAGCAGTTCTTC
16 | TRBD2 | TRBJ2-3 | TRBV18 | . | CASSPQSGGPTDTQYF | TGTGCCAGCTCACCACAATCGGGAGGGCCAACAGATACGCAGTATTTT
14 | TRBD1 | TRBJ1-6 | TRBV30 | . | CAWTGTAKYSPLHF | TGTGCCTGGACTGGGACAGCCAAATATTCACCCCTCCACTTT
13 | TRBD1 | TRBJ1-5 | TRBV30 | few | CAWRDRVGQPQHF | TGTGCCTGGAGGGACAGGGTTGGTCAGCCCCAGCATTTT
13 | . | TRBJ2-7 | TRBV6-5 | . | CASSRGLPYEQYF | TGTGCCAGCAGCCGGGGACTGCCCTACGAGCAGTACTTC
17 | . | TRBJ2-2 | TRBV4-3 | . | CASSQALGAPNTGELFF | TGCGCCAGCAGCCAAGCTCTGGGGGCCCCGAACACCGGGGAGCTGTTTTTT
15 | TRBD1 | TRBJ1-4 | TRBV2 | . | CASSALQGTNEKLFF | TGTGCCAGCAGTGCTTTACAGGGGACTAATGAAAAACTGTTTTTT
13 | . | TRBJ1-1 | TRBV19 | few | CASSRAGDTEAFF | TGTGCCAGTAGTAGGGCAGGGGACACTGAAGCTTTCTTT
15 | TRBD2 | TRBJ2-1 | TRBV7-7 | . | CASSETSGAFSEQFF | TGTGCCAGCAGCGAGACTAGCGGGGCCTTCAGTGAGCAGTTCTTC
15 | . | TRBJ1-1 | TRBV9 | once | CASSVAGTPNTEAFF | TGTGCCAGCAGCGTAGCGGGGACACCGAACACTGAAGCTTTCTTT
13 | . | TRBJ2-5 | TRBV7-2 | few | CASSLEAEETQYF | TGTGCCAGCAGCTTAGAAGCCGAGGAGACCCAGTACTTC
14 | TRBD1 | TRBJ1-1 | TRBV19 | few | CASSGTVGNTEAFF | TGTGCCAGTAGTGGGACAGTGGGGAACACTGAAGCTTTCTTT
14 | TRBD1 | TRBJ2-5 | TRBV7-6 | . | CASGTGTGGETQYF | TGTGCCAGCGGAACCGGGACAGGCGGGGAGACCCAGTACTTC
13 | TRBD1 | TRBJ2-7 | TRBV5-4 | . | CASSLDRGSEQYF | TGTGCCAGCAGCTTAGACAGGGGGTCCGAGCAGTACTTC
14 | TRBD1 | TRBJ2-7 | TRBV7-9 | medium-sized | CASSFTGVVYEQYF | TGTGCCAGCAGCTTTACAGGGGTCGTCTACGAGCAGTACTTC
13 | . | TRBJ2-7 | TRBV18 | . | CASSPDSFYEQYF | TGTGCCAGCTCACCGGACAGCTTCTACGAGCAGTACTTC
12 | TRBD1 | TRBJ1-6 | TRBV2 | . | CASRGTGTPLHF | TGTGCCAGCAGGGGGACAGGGACACCCCTCCACTTT
15 | TRBD1 | TRBJ2-7 | TRBV7-9 | few | CASSSRTGSSYEQYF | TGTGCCAGCAGCTCGCGGACAGGGAGCTCCTACGAGCAGTACTTC
15 | TRBD1 | TRBJ2-1 | TRBV15 | . | CATSRDRGPGNEQFF | TGTGCCACCAGCAGAGACAGGGGGCCGGGAAATGAGCAGTTCTTC
13 | TRBD1 | TRBJ1-2 | TRBV5-1 | once | CASSTGQGVGYTF | TGCGCCAGCAGCACCGGACAGGGTGTCGGCTACACCTTC
13 | . | TRBJ2-7 | TRBV4-3 | . | CASSQDGTTRQYF | TGCGCCAGCAGCCAAGACGGAACTACGAGGCAGTACTTC
15 | TRBD1 | TRBJ2-3 | TRBV19 | . | CASSDGTGGPDTQYF | TGTGCCAGTAGCGACGGGACAGGGGGACCAGATACGCAGTATTTT
16 | TRBD1 | TRBJ1-5 | TRBV19 | . | CASIGGTGYSNQPQHF | TGTGCCAGTATCGGGGGGACAGGCTATAGCAATCAGCCCCAGCATTTT
13 | . | TRBJ2-7 | TRBV5-4 | . | CASRDTTSYEQYF | TGTGCCAGCAGGGACACGACATCCTACGAGCAGTACTTC
15 | TRBD1 | TRBJ1-3 | TRBV5-1 | . | CASSKGQGSGNTIYF | TGCGCCAGCAGCAAGGGACAGGGGTCTGGAAACACCATATATTTT
16 | TRBD2 | TRBJ2-7 | TRBV7-3 | . | CASSKGLAGFTYEQYF | TGCGCCAGCAGCAAAGGTTTAGCGGGATTCACCTACGAGCAGTACTTC
15 | . | TRBJ1-3 | TRBV6-1 | . | CASSEAMGRDSTIYF | TGTGCCAGCAGTGAAGCGATGGGGAGAGACAGCACCATATATTTT
16 | . | TRBJ1-6 | TRBV19 | . | CASTPQGGGRHSPLHF | TGTGCCAGTACTCCCCAAGGGGGGGGTCGGCATTCACCCCTCCACTTT
14 | . | TRBJ2-1 | TRBV9 | . | CASSVVGTENEQFF | TGTGCCAGCAGCGTAGTTGGGACTGAAAATGAGCAGTTCTTC
14 | . | TRBJ2-7 | TRBV7-2 | . | CASSLGPSSYEQYF | TGTGCCAGCAGCCTGGGCCCTAGCTCCTACGAGCAGTACTTC
14 | . | TRBJ1-5 | TRBV11-2 | . | CASSLIGVNQPQHF | TGTGCCAGCAGCTTAATCGGGGTCAATCAGCCCCAGCATTTT
15 | . | TRBJ1-6 | TRBV30 | few | CAWSVRSQGNSPLHF | TGTGCCTGGAGTGTTCGGTCTCAGGGTAATTCACCCCTCCACTTT
12 | . | TRBJ1-1 | TRBV29-1 | once | CSVDRADTEAFF | TGCAGCGTTGACAGGGCGGACACTGAAGCTTTCTTT
11 | TRBD1 | TRBJ1-1 | TRBV6-5 | . | CASSQQGEAFF | TGTGCCAGCAGTCAACAGGGGGAAGCTTTCTTT
11 | . | TRBJ1-2 | TRBV6-5 | . | CASSRGYGYTF | TGTGCCAGCAGTAGGGGCTATGGCTACACCTTC
14 | TRBD2 | TRBJ2-1 | TRBV2 | . | CASSLELTSDEQFF | TGTGCCAGCAGTCTCGAATTAACTAGCGATGAGCAGTTCTTC